This T cell receptor beta chain was sequenced for a study of blood T cell repertoires in COVID-19. The CDR3 runs to 13 residues. Germline V gives CDR1 MNHEY, CDR2 SVGAGI. Trimming took off 5 bases at V and 9 bases at J, with 14 bases between the two ends. Clones were read by immunoSEQ multiplex PCR, and TCRdb kept only the in-frame ones, dropping some. The sample holds over 120,000 clones, around 87% seen once. The chain employs TRBV6-5 and TRBJ2-1; D is unclear. The material sequenced was peripheral blood. The sequence was collected from a man aged 50 to 60 who had recovered from COVID-19. The CDR3 protein is CASSPQRSSEQFF. The CDR3 coding sequence is TGTGCCAGCAGTCCTCAACGGAGCAGTGAGCAGTTCTTC.